This T cell receptor (beta chain) was identified during a study of T-cell reconstitution after alpha-beta-depleted transplantation in children. Study-wide findings and caveats: Where alpha-beta T cells came from about two months after transplant was reportedly several hundred expanded graft clones. T-cell counts and diversity were attributed mostly to newly produced T cells one year after transplant.

TCRbeta library preparation incorporated unique molecular identifiers. TCRdb reprocessed the PCR reads via MiXCR and lists one record per CDR3 protein. The sample holds 250,000 to 300,000 distinct CDR3 sequences, approximately 7.3% seen once. A word on this clonotype: Its antigen is still unknown.

V lost 4 bases to trimming and J lost 0 bases, with 10 bases between them. This CDR3 comprises 14 residues. Germline-derived CDR1 and CDR2 are SGHRS and YFSETQ. This sequence joins TRBV5-1 and TRBJ1-1, with a weak D call TRBD1 (5 bases). The sequence was obtained from a female patient aged 2 to 10 who had a stem cell transplant for Fanconi anemia, so the T cells may come from the graft donor. This specimen was peripheral blood, taken 360 days after TCRalphabeta/CD19-depleted stem cell transplant. The CDR3, as DNA: TGCGCCAGCAGCCCGGACACTTTGAACACTGAAGCTTTCTTT. Translated: CASSPDTLNTEAFF.